This T cell receptor beta chain was retrieved from a study of cytomegalovirus exposure and HLA in healthy donors. V was cut by 11 bases and J by 8 bases, with 21 bases left in between. Looked up from germline, CDR1 is MDHEN and CDR2 is SYDVKM. The CDR3 is 13 residues long. Vbeta (60) and Jbeta (13) primers were used in the PCR. The method was immunoSEQ multiplex PCR; TCRdb's version includes in-frame clones alone and lacks a portion of them. Of about 110,000 clones in the sample, about 76% were seen once. This chain links TRBV28 with TRBJ1-2; D unresolved. This sequence originates from a woman in her forties or fifties in good health and CMV-seropositive. Material for sequencing was PBMCs. The DNA of the CDR3 is TGTGCCGGTTCTGGAACGGCGGGGAAGGGCTACACCTTC. The encoded protein is CAGSGTAGKGYTF.